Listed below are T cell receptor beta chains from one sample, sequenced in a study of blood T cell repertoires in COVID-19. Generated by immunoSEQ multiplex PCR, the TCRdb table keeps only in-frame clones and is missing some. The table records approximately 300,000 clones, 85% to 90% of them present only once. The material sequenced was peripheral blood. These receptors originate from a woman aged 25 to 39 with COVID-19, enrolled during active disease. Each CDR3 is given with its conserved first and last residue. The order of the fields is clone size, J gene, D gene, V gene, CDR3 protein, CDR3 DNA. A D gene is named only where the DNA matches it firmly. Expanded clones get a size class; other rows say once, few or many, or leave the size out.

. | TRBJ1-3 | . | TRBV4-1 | CASSQAPAGLLGGTIYF | TGCGCCAGCAGCCAAGCCCCCGCAGGGCTCCTGGGAGGCACCATATATTTT
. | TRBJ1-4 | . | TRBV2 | CASSQGYSREKLFF | TGTGCCAGCAGTCAGGGGTATAGTAGGGAAAAACTGTTTTTT
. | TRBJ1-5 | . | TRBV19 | CASSSGNQPQHF | TGTGCCAGTAGTTCAGGGAATCAGCCCCAGCATTTT
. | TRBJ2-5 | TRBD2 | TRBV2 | CASSEEAGGQETQYF | TGTGCCAGCAGTGAGGAGGCGGGGGGGCAAGAGACCCAGTACTTC
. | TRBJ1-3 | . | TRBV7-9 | CASSLVIQEYSGNTIYF | TGTGCCAGCAGCTTAGTTATACAGGAATACTCTGGAAACACCATATATTTT
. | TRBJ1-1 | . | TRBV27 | CATSGGASTEAFF | TGTGCCACCTCGGGGGGGGCGAGCACTGAAGCTTTCTTT
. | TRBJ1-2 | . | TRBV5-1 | CASRGAGGTRYGYTF | TGCGCCAGCAGGGGCGCGGGGGGGACCCGCTATGGCTACACCTTC
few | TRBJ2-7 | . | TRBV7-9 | CASSPGKAFYEQYF | TGTGCCAGCAGCCCAGGGAAAGCCTTCTACGAGCAGTACTTC
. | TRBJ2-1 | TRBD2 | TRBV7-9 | CASSFGLGGYNEQFF | TGTGCCAGCAGCTTTGGACTAGGAGGGTACAATGAGCAGTTCTTC
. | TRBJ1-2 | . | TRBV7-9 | CASSPDPAGGYTF | TGTGCCAGCAGCCCCGATCCAGCGGGGGGCTACACCTTC
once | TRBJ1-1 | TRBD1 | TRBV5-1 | CASSLDLGTGAFLKRAFF | TGCGCCAGCAGCTTGGATCTTGGGACAGGGGCCTTCCTAAAGCGGGCTTTCTTT
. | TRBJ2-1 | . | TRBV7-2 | CASSLVGGSSYNEQFF | TGTGCCAGCAGCTTAGTCGGAGGGAGCTCCTACAATGAGCAGTTCTTC
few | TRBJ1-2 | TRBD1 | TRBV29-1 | CSAVQRQGNYGYTF | TGCAGCGCCGTGCAGAGACAGGGGAACTATGGCTACACCTTC
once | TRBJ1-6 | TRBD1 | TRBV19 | CASQQGIDSPLHF | TGTGCCAGCCAACAGGGGATTGATTCACCCCTCCACTTT
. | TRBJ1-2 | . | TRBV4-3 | CASSQERGGVGGYTF | TGCGCCAGCAGCCAAGAGAGGGGCGGGGTGGGAGGCTACACCTTC
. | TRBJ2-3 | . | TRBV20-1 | CSASWDTSTDTQYF | TGCAGTGCTAGTTGGGACACCAGCACAGATACGCAGTATTTT
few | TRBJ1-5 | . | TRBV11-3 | CASSLSATGGHLPQHF | TGTGCCAGCAGCTTATCTGCCACCGGAGGTCATTTGCCCCAGCATTTT
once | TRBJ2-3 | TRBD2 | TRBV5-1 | CASSLALAGDPDTQYF | TGCGCCAGCAGCTTGGCCCTAGCGGGGGATCCAGATACGCAGTATTTT
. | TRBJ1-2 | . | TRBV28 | CASSSPRGESNGYTF | TGTGCCAGCAGTTCCCCTCGGGGGGAGAGCAATGGCTACACCTTC
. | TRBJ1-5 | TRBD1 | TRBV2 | CASSGQGGYQPQHF | TGTGCCAGCAGTGGACAGGGTGGCTATCAGCCCCAGCATTTT
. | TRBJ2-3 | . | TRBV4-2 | CASSHTVGGEDTQYF | TGTGCCAGCAGCCACACGGTAGGCGGGGAGGATACGCAGTATTTT
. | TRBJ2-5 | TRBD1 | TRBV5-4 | CASSRQGAGETQYF | TGTGCCAGCAGCCGACAGGGGGCGGGGGAGACCCAGTACTTC
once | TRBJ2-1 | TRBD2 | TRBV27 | CASSLSLSGGAYNEQFF | TGTGCCAGCAGTTTATCGCTAAGCGGGGGGGCCTACAATGAGCAGTTCTTC
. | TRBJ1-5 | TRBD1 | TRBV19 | CASRGQGVQPQHF | TGTGCCAGTAGGGGACAGGGGGTCCAGCCCCAGCATTTT
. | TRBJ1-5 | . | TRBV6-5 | CASTNTALNQPQHF | TGTGCCAGCACCAACACAGCTCTCAATCAGCCCCAGCATTTT
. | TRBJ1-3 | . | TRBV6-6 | CASSPYGGSGNTIYF | TGTGCCAGCAGTCCCTACGGGGGTTCTGGAAACACCATATATTTT
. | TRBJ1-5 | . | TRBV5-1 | CASSLGQGRPQHF | TGCGCCAGCAGCTTGGGTCAGGGGAGGCCCCAGCATTTT
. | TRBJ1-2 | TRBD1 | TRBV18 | CASSPNVGQGIYGYTF | TGTGCCAGCTCACCGAACGTGGGACAGGGAATCTATGGCTACACCTTC
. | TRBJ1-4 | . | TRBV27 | CASSSYDRPDEKLFF | TGTGCCAGCAGTTCATACGACAGACCCGATGAAAAACTGTTTTTT
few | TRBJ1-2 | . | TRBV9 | CASSVGGDYGYTF | TGTGCCAGCAGCGTAGGGGGGGACTATGGCTACACCTTC
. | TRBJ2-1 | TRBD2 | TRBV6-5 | CASSYTGLARDEQFF | TGTGCCAGCAGTTACACGGGACTAGCGAGGGATGAGCAGTTCTTC
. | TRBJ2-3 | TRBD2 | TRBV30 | CAFREGPSTDTQYF | TGTGCCTTCAGGGAGGGACCTAGCACAGATACGCAGTATTTT
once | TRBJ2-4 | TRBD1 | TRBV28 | CASSPDRAAKNIQYF | TGTGCCAGCAGCCCGGACAGGGCTGCCAAAAACATTCAGTACTTC
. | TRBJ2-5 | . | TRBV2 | CATRGAGETQYF | TGTGCCACCCGGGGGGCGGGAGAGACCCAGTACTTC
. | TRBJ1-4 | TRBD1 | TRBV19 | CASSPTGVNEKLFF | TGTGCCAGTAGTCCCACAGGGGTGAATGAAAAACTGTTTTTT
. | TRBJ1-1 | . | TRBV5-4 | CASSLDPSRNTEAFF | TGTGCCAGCAGCTTGGATCCGAGTCGGAACACTGAAGCTTTCTTT
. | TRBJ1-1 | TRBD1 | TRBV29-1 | CSVDRGPNTEAFF | TGCAGCGTTGACAGGGGGCCCAACACTGAAGCTTTCTTT